This TCR beta chain was observed in a study of blood T cell repertoires in COVID-19. Study background: T cells, B-cell-depleted T cells, or PBMCs supplied cDNA or gDNA.

Looked up from germline, CDR1 is MNHEY and CDR2 is SMNVEV (reference sequence). The V gene end was trimmed by 3 bases and the J gene end by 10 bases; junction bases not matched to a gene: 5. This CDR3 is 13 amino acids long. Methods used by the authors: By means of reference gene primer amplification, nucleated cell counts were estimated. Sequencing used immunoSEQ multiplex PCR; TCRdb keeps in-frame clones, though not all of them. The V and J calls and clone size come from that table; D and trimming were worked out from the DNA. The data contain around 37,000 clones, 84% of them seen just once; the ten biggest clones take up approximately 1.6%.

The chain has TRBV27 and TRBJ1-4; the match to TRBD1 covers 7 bases. The TCR originated in a man aged 55-75 years with COVID-19, enrolled during active disease. Sequencing was carried out using peripheral blood. CDR3 in amino acids: CASSLDRMAKLFF. The CDR3 region has the DNA TGTGCCAGCAGTTTGGACAGGATGGCAAAACTGTTTTTT. The full variable domain, completed using reference TRBV27 and TRBJ1-4, is EAQVTQNPRYLITVTGKKLTVTCSQNMNHEYMSWYRQDPGLGLRQIYYSMNVEVTDKGDVPEGYKVSRKEKRNFPLILESPSPNQTSLYFCASSLDRMAKLFFGSGTQLSVL.